The 28 T cell receptor beta chains given below trace back to one sample, sequenced in a study of naive and memory T cell subsets. The study, taken as a whole, reports: Especially in CD8 cells, naive repertoires contained a few larger clonotypes, possibly CD45RA-re-expressing memory cells.

The beta constant-region primer was an equimolar mix of two oligonucleotides covering TRBC1 and TRBC2. Nested alpha and beta constant-region primers with the SP2 primer drove four PCR rounds on ligated cDNA. MiXCR was run by TCRdb on the UMI-ligation and nested PCR reads, yielding one entry per CDR3 protein. The repertoire holds roughly 100,000 distinct CDR3 sequences, approximately 11% seen once, with more than 0.11% in the top ten. For these TCRs, the target antigens are not known. Specimen: naive CD4+ T cells from blood. Receptors were obtained from a human donor in good health.

The chain is built from TRBV7-8 and TRBJ1-2; TRBD1 might be the D (5 bases). Trimming stripped 0 bases from V and 4 bases from J, with 12 bases between. Germline-derived CDR1 and CDR2 are SGHVS and FQNEAQ. This CDR3 comprises 15 residues. Written as DNA, the CDR3 is TGTGCCAGCAGCTTAGCGTGGGGGGGTCCCTATGGCTACACCTTC. This codes for CASSLAWGGPYGYTF.

The V gene is TRBV11-3, the J gene TRBJ2-7; 12 positions agree with TRBD1. This CDR3 is built from 15 residues. Germline V gene data show CDR1 as SGHNT and CDR2 as YENEEA. The ends lost 4 bases at V and 3 bases at J; junction bases unmatched: 4. DNA of the CDR3: TGTGCCAGCAGCTCGGGACAGGGGGCGATCTACGAGCAGTACTTC. This gives the protein CASSSGQGAIYEQYF.

The sample holds a few counts of this clonotype. The chain recombines TRBV19 with TRBJ2-1, with 8 bases matching TRBD2. The J segment lost 7 bases and the V segment lost 7 bases, leaving 9 bases of the junction unmatched. The germline gives CDR1 LNHDA, CDR2 SQIVND (reference sequence). CDR3 length: 14 amino acids. This CDR3 is CASTSGGGRNEQFF. The CDR3 bases are TGTGCCAGTACCTCGGGCGGGGGGAGAAATGAGCAGTTCTTC.

This clonotype was counted only a few times. The V gene is TRBV6-2 or TRBV6-3, the J gene TRBJ2-2, with a weak D call TRBD2 (6 bases). Germline lookup yields CDR1 MNHEY and CDR2 SVGEGT. Trimming took 4 bases from V and 4 from J, leaving 13 bases between them. The CDR3 consists of 15 residues. The CDR3 coding sequence is TGTGCCAGCAGTTCGGGCGGGGCCGGCACCGGGGAGCTGTTTTTT. Translation gives CASSSGGAGTGELFF.

In this sample, this clonotype turned up a few times. The chain carries TRBV4-2 and TRBJ2-1; 8 nucleotides align to TRBD2. Germline trimming cut 1 base from V and 2 bases from J; bases unmatched to any gene: 7. The germline V gene encodes CDR1 LGHNA and CDR2 YNFKEQ. The CDR3 length is 17 residues. CDR3 region: CASSQVSREAPYNEQFF. CDR3 DNA sequence: TGTGCCAGCAGCCAAGTTTCGCGGGAGGCCCCCTACAATGAGCAGTTCTTC.

This clonotype was counted between two and nine times. This rearrangement joins TRBV28 to TRBJ2-1, with D possibly TRBD1 on 6 matching bases. CDR1 is MDHEN and CDR2 is SYDVKM in the germline V gene. Trimming removed 5 bases at V and 2 bases at J, with 16 bases between. This CDR3 is 16 amino acids long. This CDR3 is CASSIPTGRPYNEQFF. The CDR3 DNA sequence: TGTGCCAGCAGTATCCCGACAGGTCGGCCCTACAATGAGCAGTTCTTC.

This clonotype occurred many times. This chain joins TRBV11-2 and TRBJ2-5; D remains ambiguous. This CDR3 has 12 amino acids. Looked up from germline, CDR1 is SGHAT and CDR2 is FQNNGV. V was trimmed by 3 bases and J by 4 bases, leaving 6 bases between them. CDR3 sequence (DNA): TGTGCCAGCAGCTTCTCCGGAGAGACCCAGTACTTC. Translation gives CASSFSGETQYF.

The V call is TRBV2, the J call TRBJ2-3, with D tentatively TRBD2 (6 bases). The germline CDR1 and CDR2 sequences are SNHLY and FYNNEI. The CDR3 runs 14 residues. Trimming removed 8 bases from V and 4 bases from J, with 16 bases in between. The CDR3 DNA sequence: TGTGCCAGCGGGCGGGCGTCGGGGGCAGATACGCAGTATTTT. Amino acids: CASGRASGADTQYF.

The table lists this clonotype with many counts. The chain links TRBV15 to TRBJ2-5, with D possibly being TRBD1 or TRBD2 (6 bases each). Germline V gene data show CDR1 as LNHNV and CDR2 as YYDKDF (reference sequence). V was pared by 1 base and J by 4 bases, with 13 bases between. The CDR3 extends over 15 amino acids. CDR3 DNA: TGTGCCACCAGCAGAGGGGGGGCATCAGGAGAGACCCAGTACTTC. This encodes CATSRGGASGETQYF.

This clonotype was found a few times. V gene TRBV30 combines with J gene TRBJ2-1, with 11 bases that match TRBD2. V shed 4 bases, J shed 3 bases, and the junction held 5 bases outside the gene matches. This CDR3 is 15 amino acids long. Germline loops: CDR1 GTSNPN, CDR2 SVGIG (reference sequence). CDR3: CAWTRLAGRYNEQFF. CDR3 in DNA: TGTGCCTGGACGAGACTAGCGGGACGCTACAATGAGCAGTTCTTC.

This clonotype was observed many times. CDR3 nucleotides: TGTGCCAGCAGCCAAGACGCGTCGACTAATGAAAAACTGTTTTTT. Translation: CASSQDASTNEKLFF. The chain carries TRBV3-1 and TRBJ1-4, with D hard to call. V lost 0 bases, J lost 2 bases, and 7 bases lay in between. Germline CDR1 reads LGHDT; CDR2 reads YNNKEL (reference sequence). The CDR3 is 15 amino acids.

The chain recombines TRBV7-9 with TRBJ1-6; D unresolved. Germline V gene data show CDR1 as SEHNR and CDR2 as FQNEAQ (reference sequence). The CDR3 runs 15 residues. Trimming took 5 bases from V and 4 from J, leaving 12 bases between them. This chain's CDR3 is CASSPVNTYNSPLHF. For the CDR3, the DNA is TGTGCCAGCAGCCCCGTGAACACATATAATTCACCCCTCCACTTT.

This clonotype has a count of ten or more. The gene calls are TRBV21-1 and TRBJ2-5; TRBD2 is taken as the D call from the table, unchecked against the DNA. TRBV21-1 is given as a pseudogene. This CDR3 spans 13 amino acids. CDR3 DNA sequence: TGTGCCAGCAGCAAAGGTGGAGGTGAGACCCAGTACTTC. Its protein is CASSKGGGETQYF.

In its sample, this clonotype was seen many times. The CDR3 sequence: CASSVEGQLAKNIQYF. The CDR3 coding sequence is TGTGCCAGCAGTGTAGAGGGGCAGTTAGCCAAAAACATTCAGTACTTC. The chain employs TRBV12-3 or TRBV12-4 and TRBJ2-4; either TRBD1 or TRBD2 may fit D (5 bases each). With 5 bases removed from V and 0 bases from J, the gap between germline ends came to 14 bases. The CDR3 contains 16 residues.

This clonotype was seen many times. The V gene is TRBV25-1, the J gene TRBJ2-7; D is perhaps TRBD1 or TRBD2 (5 bases each). CDR3 length: 14 amino acids. The V and J ends lost 3 bases and 1 base respectively, with 10 bases between them. Germline CDR1 and CDR2: MGHDK and SYGVNS. Here the CDR3 reads CASSEAGSSYEQYF. CDR3 nucleotide sequence: TGTGCCAGCAGTGAGGCAGGGAGTTCCTACGAGCAGTACTTC.

This chain uses TRBV30 with TRBJ1-6; 7 bases line up with TRBD1. Looked up from germline, CDR1 is GTSNPN and CDR2 is SVGIG (reference sequence). This CDR3 has 14 amino acids. Trimming took 5 bases from V and 5 from J; bases not matched to a gene: 6. The CDR3 DNA follows: TGTGCCTGGGCCCTGACAGGGAATAATTCACCCCTCCACTTT. This encodes CAWALTGNNSPLHF.

This clonotype has just one count. The junction shows a germline mismatch at one end, possibly a read error. The rearrangement joins TRBV2 to TRBJ2-6; D gene uncertain. The CDR3 is 15 amino acids. The germline V gene encodes CDR1 SNHLY and CDR2 FYNNEI. In DNA, the CDR3 is TGTGACAGCAGGACGGCCTTCTCTGGGGCCAACGTCCTGACTTTC. Translation gives CDSRTAFSGANVLTF.

The V gene is TRBV27, the J gene TRBJ1-5; possible D gene TRBD1, 5 bases. CDR1 and CDR2 from the germline V gene are MNHEY and SMNVEV (reference sequence). The CDR3 has 15 amino acids. V gave up 3 bases and J gave up 4 bases, with 13 bases separating them. The CDR3 sequence is CASSLYRGRNQPQHF. The CDR3 DNA follows: TGTGCCAGCAGTTTGTATAGGGGAAGAAATCAGCCCCAGCATTTT.

Regarding this clonotype: The junction departs from germline at one end; a sequencing error may be responsible. V and J are TRBV4-1 and TRBJ2-3; D is ambiguous. This CDR3 comprises 14 residues. Per germline, CDR1 MGHRA and CDR2 YSYEKL. The CDR3 nucleotides read TGCGCCAGCAGCCAAGTCACACCAACAGAAACGCAGTATTTT. It codes for CASSQVTPTETQYF.

This clonotype was detected a few times. The chain couples TRBV7-9 to TRBJ2-7, with D tentatively TRBD2 (6 bases). The V gene lost 5 bases and the J gene lost 7 bases, with 21 bases spanning the gap. Looked up from germline, CDR1 is SEHNR and CDR2 is FQNEAQ (reference sequence). The CDR3 totals 15 residues. CDR3 in amino acids: CASSPQGLPPEEQYF. The CDR3 DNA reads TGTGCCAGCAGCCCCCAGGGACTTCCTCCCGAGGAGCAGTACTTC.

This clonotype has a count of ten or more. The gene calls are TRBV28 and TRBJ1-5, with D possibly matching TRBD1 (6 bases). The V gene lost 3 bases and the J gene lost 4 bases, with 10 bases spanning the gap. The CDR3 has 14 residues. Germline loops: CDR1 MDHEN, CDR2 SYDVKM. The CDR3 nucleotides are TGTGCCAGCAGTTTTTTACAGGGAAATCAGCCCCAGCATTTT. Protein: CASSFLQGNQPQHF.

The rearrangement links TRBV12-3 or TRBV12-4 to TRBJ1-1, with D possibly TRBD1 on 6 matching bases. This CDR3 contains 19 residues. V was shortened by 3 bases and J by 4 bases, with 27 bases between the two germline ends. The CDR3 DNA reads TGTGCCAGCAGTTTGCTCTCCCGCTTACAGGGATCGAGTGGCACTGAAGCTTTCTTT. Residues: CASSLLSRLQGSSGTEAFF.

This clonotype was found a few times. The gene calls are TRBV7-2 and TRBJ2-1; D not certain. Germline CDR1 reads SGHTA; CDR2 reads FQGNSA. There are 14 residues in the CDR3. V was cut by 5 bases and J by 9 bases, with 17 bases left in between. CDR3 sequence (DNA): TGTGCCAGCAGCCCCTTCGTCGCCCGAAGTGAGCAGTTCTTC. Translating it yields CASSPFVARSEQFF.

The chain combines TRBV15 with TRBJ2-4, with D possibly being TRBD1 or TRBD2 (5 bases each). Trimming removed 0 bases from V and 14 bases from J, with 14 bases in between. CDR1 is LNHNV, CDR2 YYDKDF, per germline (reference sequence). This CDR3 has 13 amino acids. Here the CDR3 DNA reads TGTGCCACCAGCAGAGAACCCGGGACCGAGGAGTACTTC. Translated: CATSREPGTEEYF.

The sample holds many counts of this clonotype. The junction shows a germline mismatch at one end, possibly a read error. The rearrangement uses TRBV7-7 and TRBJ2-3; TRBD2 matches 7 bases. The CDR3 totals 14 residues. Germline V lookup: CDR1 SSHAT, CDR2 FNYEAQ (reference sequence). The CDR3 loop reads CASSPTSGTDTQYF. In DNA, the CDR3 is TGTGCTAGCAGCCCTACTAGCGGCACAGATACGCAGTATTTT.

V usage is TRBV20-1 and J usage is TRBJ1-4; 9 bases fit TRBD1. From germline, CDR1 is DFQATT and CDR2 SNEGSKA (reference sequence). CDR3 length: 13 residues. V lost 5 bases, J lost 8 bases, and 6 bases stayed unmatched. CDR3 protein: CSAGTGGQEKLFF. The CDR3 coding sequence is TGCAGTGCTGGCACAGGGGGCCAGGAAAAACTGTTTTTT.

This clonotype was observed at least ten times. The rearrangement uses TRBV6-2 or TRBV6-3 and TRBJ2-3, with D perhaps TRBD1 or TRBD2 (5 bases each). CDR3 length equals 17 residues. V was cut by 2 bases and J by 2 bases, with 17 bases left in between. Looked up from germline, CDR1 is MNHEY and CDR2 is SVGEGT. This CDR3 is CASSYGAGTSPTDTQYF. The CDR3 region has the DNA TGTGCCAGCAGTTACGGGGCCGGGACGTCGCCCACAGATACGCAGTATTTT.

V is TRBV2 and J is TRBJ1-5; 7 bases are a match to TRBD1. The CDR3 extends over 16 amino acids. The germline gives CDR1 SNHLY, CDR2 FYNNEI. V shed 2 bases, J shed 7 bases, and the junction held 11 bases outside the gene matches. CDR3 sequence reads: CASSEPAGGFEQPQHF. The CDR3 nucleotides are TGTGCCAGCAGTGAACCCGCAGGGGGTTTTGAGCAGCCCCAGCATTTT.